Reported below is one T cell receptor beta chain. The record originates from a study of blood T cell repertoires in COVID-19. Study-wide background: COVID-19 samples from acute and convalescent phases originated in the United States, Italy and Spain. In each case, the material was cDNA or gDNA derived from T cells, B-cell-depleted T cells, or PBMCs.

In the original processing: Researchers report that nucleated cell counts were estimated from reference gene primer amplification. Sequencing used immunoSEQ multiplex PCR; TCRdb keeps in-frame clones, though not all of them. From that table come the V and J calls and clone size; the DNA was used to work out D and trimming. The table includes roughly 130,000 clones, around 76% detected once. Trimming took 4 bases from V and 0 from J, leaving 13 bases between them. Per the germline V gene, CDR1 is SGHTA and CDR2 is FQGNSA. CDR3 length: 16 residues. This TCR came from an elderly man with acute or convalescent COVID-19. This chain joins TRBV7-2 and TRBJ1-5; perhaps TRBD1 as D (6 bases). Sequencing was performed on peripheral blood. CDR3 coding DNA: TGTGCCAGCAGCTATCGGACAGCCTATAGCAATCAGCCCCAGCATTTT. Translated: CASSYRTAYSNQPQHF. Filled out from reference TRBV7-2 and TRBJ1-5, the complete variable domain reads GAGVSQSPSNKVTEKGKDVELRCDPISGHTALYWYRQSLGQGLEFLIYFQGNSAPDKSGLPSDRFSAERTGGSVSTLTIQRTQQEDSAVYLCASSYRTAYSNQPQHFGDGTRLSIL.